Each of the 11 T cell receptor beta chains below was sequenced from the same sample in a study of PD-L1 blockade in urothelial cancer. Assay used: immunoSEQ multiplex PCR; TCRdb lists only in-frame clones, some missing. This sample yields 85,000 to 90,000 clones, of which about 89% are seen a single time; 0.97% belongs to the top ten. Time point noted: pretreatment peripheral blood. Sequencing used PBMCs, obtained around atezolizumab (anti-PD-L1) treatment. These receptor sequences come from a woman older than 75 with urothelial cancer.

V is TRBV6-1 and J is TRBJ1-5; TRBD1 might be the D (5 bases). This CDR3 has 15 amino acids. V was shortened by 2 bases and J by 2 bases, with 10 bases between the two germline ends. Germline CDR1 and CDR2: MNHNS and SASEGT. The CDR3 DNA is TGTGCCAGCAGTGAACAGGGTTTGGGCAATCAGCCCCAGCATTTT. It codes for CASSEQGLGNQPQHF.

The CDR3 protein is CASSWDRGNTEAFF. DNA for the CDR3: TGTGCCAGCAGTTGGGACAGGGGAAACACTGAAGCTTTCTTT. V gene TRBV6-6 combines with J gene TRBJ1-1, with 10 bases matching TRBD1. CDR3 length equals 14 residues. The J segment lost 2 bases and the V segment lost 4 bases, leaving 1 base of the junction unmatched. Germline V gives CDR1 MNHNY, CDR2 SVGAGI (reference sequence).

This rearrangement joins TRBV2 to TRBJ2-2; D remains unclear. The V end was cut by 3 bases, the J end by 2 bases, with 7 bases between. The CDR3 is 14 amino acids. Germline V gene data show CDR1 as SNHLY and CDR2 as FYNNEI. CDR3 DNA: TGTGCCAGCAGTGACGGCGGTAACACCGGGGAGCTGTTTTTT. It yields the protein CASSDGGNTGELFF.

The chain is built from TRBV6-6 and TRBJ2-1; TRBD2 aligns across 8 bases. Germline CDR1 is MNHNY and CDR2 is SVGAGI (reference sequence). The CDR3 has 15 residues. V lost 7 bases, J lost 4 bases, and 9 bases stayed unmatched. The CDR3 reads CASTMAGGSYNEQFF. As DNA, the CDR3 is TGTGCCAGCACTATGGCGGGAGGTTCATACAATGAGCAGTTCTTC.

The genes are TRBV6-6 and TRBJ2-5; TRBD2 might be the D (6 bases). V lost 2 bases and J 4 bases, leaving 8 bases between the germline ends. Germline loops: CDR1 MNHNY, CDR2 SVGAGI (reference sequence). This CDR3 spans 13 amino acids. Written as DNA, the CDR3 is TGTGCCAGCAGTTACGGGGGAGGAGAGACCCAGTACTTC. Its translation is CASSYGGGETQYF.

This chain uses TRBV28 with TRBJ1-5; maybe TRBD1 (5 bases). This CDR3 is built from 17 residues. The V gene lost 1 base and the J gene lost 6 bases, with 19 bases spanning the gap. Germline V gives CDR1 MDHEN, CDR2 SYDVKM. The CDR3 spells CASSLSFWGDVGQPQHF. The DNA of the CDR3 is TGTGCCAGCAGTTTATCTTTTTGGGGGGATGTTGGTCAGCCCCAGCATTTT. Together with reference TRBV28 and TRBJ1-5, the CDR3 gives the full variable domain: DVKVTQSSRYLVKRTGEKVFLECVQDMDHENMFWYRQDPGLGLRLIYFSYDVKMKEKGDIPEGYSVSREKKERFSLILESASTNQTSMYLCASSLSFWGDVGQPQHFGDGTRLSIL.

This clone came up once. This chain joins TRBV30 and TRBJ1-2; D uncertain. V dropped 0 bases and J dropped 5 bases, with 16 bases sitting between them. The CDR3 extends over 15 amino acids. CDR1 and CDR2 from the germline V gene are GTSNPN and SVGIG (reference sequence). CDR3 coding DNA: TGTGCCTGGAGTGTACGGCGGGCAGGCGGATATGGCTACACCTTC. Translating it yields CAWSVRRAGGYGYTF.

The chain couples TRBV30 to TRBJ2-5; a weak D match, TRBD2 (6 bases). The CDR3 loop spans 13 amino acids. V was pared by 5 bases and J by 0 bases, with 10 bases between. Germline V lookup: CDR1 GTSNPN, CDR2 SVGIG (reference sequence). DNA of the CDR3: TGTGCCTGGGCTCGGGACTACCAAGAGACCCAGTACTTC. This translates into CAWARDYQETQYF. The whole variable domain, filled in from reference TRBV30 and TRBJ2-5, reads SQTIHQWPATLVQPVGSPLSLECTVEGTSNPNLYWYRQAAGRGLQLLFYSVGIGQISSEVPQNLSASRPQDRQFILSSKKLLLSDSGFYLCAWARDYQETQYFGPGTRLLVL.

V usage is TRBV18 and J usage is TRBJ2-5; weak D call: TRBD1 (6 bases). Germline CDR1 reads KGHSH; CDR2 reads LQKENI. V lost 1 base and J lost 5, with 14 bases in between. The CDR3 runs 15 residues. This chain's CDR3 is CASSPLGAGRETQYF. CDR3 sequence (DNA): TGTGCCAGCTCACCACTGGGGGCCGGTCGGGAGACCCAGTACTTC.

The chain uses TRBV6-1 and TRBJ1-2, with 8 bases identical to TRBD1. Germline lookup yields CDR1 MNHNS and CDR2 SASEGT. V dropped 6 bases and J dropped 7; count of bases not matched to a gene: 10. CDR3 size: 14 residues. The CDR3 protein is CASRPQGQGGGYTF. CDR3 DNA sequence: TGTGCCAGCAGGCCCCAAGGACAGGGAGGTGGCTACACCTTC.

This sequence joins TRBV6-5 and TRBJ2-3, with TRBD2 as a possible D gene (5 bases). This CDR3 is 15 amino acids long. From germline, CDR1 is MNHEY and CDR2 SVGAGI. Trimming left V 4 bases short and J 5 bases short, with 16 bases between. CDR3 bases: TGTGCCAGCAGTTCCCTGTCTCCTCGGGGAGATACGCAGTATTTT. It translates to CASSSLSPRGDTQYF.